The 24 T cell receptor beta chains below come from one sample, sequenced in a study of OX40 agonist ivuxolimab in advanced cancers. Data came from immunoSEQ multiplex PCR; TCRdb stores just in-frame clones and leaves some out. Here the sample spans fewer than 65,000 clones, approximately 87% being singletons. Source: CD4+ or CD8+ T cells sorted from blood, taken in a trial of the OX40 agonist ivuxolimab. The receptor source for this set is an adult with an advanced solid tumor such as melanoma, head and neck, liver or kidney cancer.

The chain carries TRBV11-2 and TRBJ2-1; D may be TRBD2 (6 bases). CDR3 length: 15 residues. The germline V and J ends were trimmed by 5 bases and 1 base, with 12 bases remaining between them. CDR1 and CDR2 (germline): SGHAT, FQNNGV. CDR3 in DNA: TGTGCCAGCAGCCGGGGGACCCCTTCCTACAATGAGCAGTTCTTC. It is translated as CASSRGTPSYNEQFF.

V is TRBV7-3 and J is TRBJ1-1; the D gene is possibly TRBD1 (6 bases). The CDR3 sequence is 15 residues long. Per the germline V gene, CDR1 is SGHTA and CDR2 is FQGTGA. V lost 4 bases, J lost 7 bases, and 19 bases lay in between. CDR3 amino acids: CASSSSYSGAGEAFF. The CDR3 DNA reads as TGTGCCAGCAGCTCTTCGTACTCAGGGGCCGGTGAAGCTTTCTTT.

The chain couples TRBV18 to TRBJ1-6; 7 nucleotides align to TRBD1. The CDR3 is 13 residues long. V shed 6 bases and J 7 bases; nucleotides not matched to a gene: 3. Germline-derived CDR1 and CDR2 are KGHSH and LQKENI. The CDR3 nucleotides are TGTGCCAGCTCTACAGGGGCCAATTCACCCCTCCACTTT. Its translation is CASSTGANSPLHF.

This clone is a singleton in its sample. The chain recombines TRBV2 with TRBJ2-5; the D gene is possibly TRBD1 (5 bases). The germline V gene encodes CDR1 SNHLY and CDR2 FYNNEI. There are 14 residues in the CDR3. Trimming shortened V by 6 bases and J by 1 base, and 12 bases separated the two germline ends. In DNA form, the CDR3 reads TGTGCCAGCAGCAAGAGTGGGGCCCAAGAGACCCAGTACTTC. It encodes CASSKSGAQETQYF. Based on the CDR3 plus reference TRBV2 and TRBJ2-5, the full variable domain is EPEVTQTPSHQVTQMGQEVILRCVPISNHLYFYWYRQILGQKVEFLVSFYNNEISEKSEIFDDQFSVERPDGSNFTLKIRSTKLEDSAMYFCASSKSGAQETQYFGPGTRLLVL.

The rearrangement links TRBV7-9 to TRBJ2-2; TRBD1 or TRBD2 may be the D gene (5 bases each). This CDR3 has 15 amino acids. The V end lost 4 bases, the J end lost 5 bases, and 14 bases lay between the germline ends. Germline CDR1 and CDR2: SEHNR and FQNEAQ (reference sequence). CDR3 amino acids: CASSSRGEGTGELFF. The CDR3 coding sequence is TGTGCCAGCAGCTCCCGAGGAGAGGGGACCGGGGAGCTGTTTTTT. The full variable domain, rest sourced from reference TRBV7-9 and TRBJ2-2, is DTGVSQNPRHKITKRGQNVTFRCDPISEHNRLYWYRQTLGQGPEFLTYFQNEAQLEKSRLLSDRFSAERPKGSFSTLEIQRTEQGDSAMYLCASSSRGEGTGELFFGEGSRLTVL.

The gene calls are TRBV9 and TRBJ1-2; 7 bases are shared with TRBD1. The trim removed 4 bases at V and 2 bases at J, leaving 8 bases unmatched. Germline CDR1 is SGDLS and CDR2 is YYNGEE. The CDR3 runs 15 residues. The CDR3 loop reads CASSPDGRGNYGYTF. CDR3 DNA: TGTGCCAGCAGCCCCGATGGCAGGGGGAACTATGGCTACACCTTC.

The chain links TRBV5-1 to TRBJ2-5, with D possibly TRBD2 on 6 matching bases. The CDR3 has 14 amino acids. The V gene lost 0 bases and the J gene lost 3 bases, with 9 bases spanning the gap. CDR1 is SGHRS and CDR2 is YFSETQ in the germline V gene. As DNA, the CDR3 is TGCGCCAGCAGCTTGGTTAGCGGAGAAGAGACCCAGTACTTC. Its translation: CASSLVSGEETQYF.

This chain's CDR3 is CASGLAGTSFRELFF. The DNA for the CDR3 is TGTGCTAGTGGTTTGGCCGGGACTAGCTTCCGGGAGCTGTTTTTT. The chain carries TRBV12-5 and TRBJ2-2, with 9 bases that match TRBD2. The CDR3 runs to 15 residues. V dropped 1 base and J dropped 9; count of bases not matched to a gene: 6. In germline, CDR1 is LGHNT, CDR2 FRNRAP.

The V call is TRBV7-9, the J call TRBJ2-1, with 8 bases matching TRBD2. Trimming took 5 bases from V and 6 from J; bases not matched to a gene: 9. The CDR3 length is 15 residues. Germline loops: CDR1 SEHNR, CDR2 FQNEAQ (reference sequence). DNA of the CDR3: TGTGCCAGCAGCCCGCGAGCGGGAGTTCGCAATGAGCAGTTCTTC. Encoded protein: CASSPRAGVRNEQFF.

The V call is TRBV5-8, the J call TRBJ2-7, with a tentative D call TRBD1 (6 bases). Germline assignment: CDR1 SGHTS and CDR2 YDEGEE. V dropped 4 bases and J dropped 1 base, with 12 bases sitting between them. This CDR3 is built from 14 residues. The CDR3 spells CASSQYRVSYEQYF. In nucleotides, the CDR3 is TGTGCCAGCAGCCAGTACAGGGTTTCCTACGAGCAGTACTTC. The full variable domain, rest sourced from reference TRBV5-8 and TRBJ2-7, is EAGVTQSPTHLIKTRGQQATLRCSPISGHTSVYWYQQALGLGLQFLLWYDEGEERNRGNFPPRFSGRQFPNYSSELNVNALELEDSALYLCASSQYRVSYEQYFGPGTRLTVT.

The chain uses TRBV28 and TRBJ1-5; D not certain. V was clipped by 6 bases and J by 7 bases, with 13 bases between them. The V gene's germline CDR1 is MDHEN and CDR2 SYDVKM. CDR3 length: 13 residues. The chain's CDR3 is CASSRGKYQPQHF. The CDR3 coding sequence is TGTGCCAGCAGCCGTGGGAAATACCAGCCCCAGCATTTT.

The rearrangement joins TRBV5-4 to TRBJ2-3; possible D gene TRBD1, 6 bases. Trimming took off 4 bases at V and 2 bases at J, with 14 bases between the two ends. The CDR3 is 15 residues long. Germline assignment: CDR1 SGHNT and CDR2 YYREEE (reference sequence). CDR3 in DNA: TGTGCCAGCAGCCGGGACACCAGTTTCACAGATACGCAGTATTTT. Its protein is CASSRDTSFTDTQYF.

The J gene is TRBJ2-7, the V gene TRBV27; 10 bases agree with TRBD2. Per germline, CDR1 MNHEY and CDR2 SMNVEV (reference sequence). The CDR3 consists of 13 residues. The junction had 6 bases not matched to a gene; V was cut back by 6 bases and J by 7 bases. The CDR3 protein is CASRAGLAEEQYF. The CDR3 nucleotides read TGTGCCAGCAGGGCTGGACTAGCGGAGGAGCAGTACTTC.

This clone was recorded only once. V usage is TRBV11-2 and J usage is TRBJ1-3, with 8 bases lining up with TRBD1. Trimming at V came to 5 bases and at J to 0 bases, leaving 9 bases not matched to a gene. The CDR3 is made up of 17 amino acids. Germline V gives CDR1 SGHAT, CDR2 FQNNGV. The CDR3 DNA is TGTGCCAGCAGCCCCTACCCCAGGGGGCCCTCTGGAAACACCATATATTTT. Translated: CASSPYPRGPSGNTIYF.

The CDR3 DNA reads TGTGCCAGCAGCTTAGGCGGGAGAGGCTACGAGCAGTACTTC. Encoded protein: CASSLGGRGYEQYF. The chain employs TRBV7-9 and TRBJ2-7; 7 nucleotides match TRBD2. Germline lookup yields CDR1 SEHNR and CDR2 FQNEAQ (reference sequence). V gave up 1 base and J gave up 3 bases; unmatched junction bases: 3. The CDR3 spans 14 residues.

The rearrangement links TRBV7-2 to TRBJ2-5, with 9 bases that match TRBD2. The CDR3 length is 15 residues. V was pared by 1 base and J by 10 bases, with 10 bases of the junction left unmatched. CDR1 and CDR2 (germline): SGHTA, FQGNSA. The CDR3 sequence is CASSLVEGLAGRQYF. Written as DNA, the CDR3 is TGTGCCAGCAGCTTAGTCGAAGGTCTAGCGGGACGCCAGTACTTC.

The chain links TRBV11-2 to TRBJ1-1; D is unclear. The CDR3 extends over 13 amino acids. Germline CDR1 and CDR2: SGHAT and FQNNGV. V gave up 3 bases and J gave up 10 bases, with 15 bases separating them. DNA of the CDR3: TGTGCCAGCAGCTTTGCGGGCAGCTCGGTAGCTTTCTTT. Translating gives CASSFAGSSVAFF.

This chain links TRBV2 with TRBJ1-4, with 8 bases lining up with TRBD1. V shed 2 bases, J shed 8 bases, and the junction held 10 bases outside the gene matches. This CDR3 spans 16 amino acids. Germline V gene sequence: CDR1 SNHLY, CDR2 FYNNEI. This CDR3 reads CASSERGPRTGEKLFF. The CDR3 DNA reads TGTGCCAGCAGTGAAAGGGGCCCGAGGACAGGGGAAAAACTGTTTTTT.

The rearrangement uses TRBV6-1 and TRBJ2-7; tentatively, D is TRBD1 (6 bases). V was shortened by 4 bases and J by 6 bases, with 10 bases between the two germline ends. This CDR3 has 12 amino acids. Germline loops: CDR1 MNHNS, CDR2 SASEGT. The CDR3 reads CASSGQGLEQYF. As DNA, the CDR3 is TGTGCCAGCAGTGGGCAGGGGCTCGAGCAGTACTTC.

This chain's CDR3 is CASSQNLGGELFF. The CDR3 DNA is TGTGCCAGCAGCCAAAACCTTGGCGGGGAGCTGTTTTTT. The chain employs TRBV16 and TRBJ2-2; D unresolved. The germline gives CDR1 KGHSY, CDR2 FQNENV. The ends were cut back, 2 bases at V and 7 bases at J, with 8 bases in the middle. The length of the CDR3 is 13 residues. The variable domain in full, completed from reference TRBV16 and TRBJ2-2, reads GEEVAQTPKHLVRGEGQKAKLYCAPIKGHSYVFWYQQVLKNEFKFLISFQNENVFDETGMPKERFSAKCLPNSPCSLEIQATKLEDSAVYFCASSQNLGGELFFGEGSRLTVL.

This clone occurred once. The V call is TRBV7-9, the J call TRBJ2-3; D tentatively fits TRBD1 or TRBD2 (5 bases each). The germline V gene has CDR1 SEHNR and CDR2 FQNEAQ (reference sequence). V lost 3 bases, J lost 2 bases, and 24 bases lay in between. This CDR3 spans 19 amino acids. CDR3 nucleotide sequence: TGTGCCAGCAGCTTCCCCCTGGGACCCGGGATACCCAACACAGATACGCAGTATTTT. Its translation is CASSFPLGPGIPNTDTQYF. The full variable domain, rest sourced from reference TRBV7-9 and TRBJ2-3, is DTGVSQNPRHKITKRGQNVTFRCDPISEHNRLYWYRQTLGQGPEFLTYFQNEAQLEKSRLLSDRFSAERPKGSFSTLEIQRTEQGDSAMYLCASSFPLGPGIPNTDTQYFGPGTRLTVL.

This sequence joins TRBV5-6 and TRBJ2-4, with 9 bases identical to TRBD1. Per the germline V gene, CDR1 is SGHDT and CDR2 is YYEEEE. Unmatched junction bases numbered 9, after V lost 4 bases and J lost 1 base. The CDR3 sequence is 17 residues long. The DNA of the CDR3 is TGTGCCAGCAGCCCCGTCAACAGGGGGCTTGCCAAAAACATTCAGTACTTC. It encodes CASSPVNRGLAKNIQYF.

V usage is TRBV7-9 and J usage is TRBJ2-3; no definite D call. The V and J ends lost 1 base and 9 bases respectively, with 8 bases between them. CDR3 length: 12 amino acids. Germline assignment: CDR1 SEHNR and CDR2 FQNEAQ (reference sequence). CDR3 in amino acids: CASSLEGHTQYF. As DNA, the CDR3 is TGTGCCAGCAGCTTAGAAGGCCACACGCAGTATTTT.

The chain is built from TRBV6-5 and TRBJ1-5; no reliable D call. The CDR3 sequence is 15 residues long. Germline CDR1 and CDR2: MNHEY and SVGAGI. Trimming pared 0 bases from V and 0 bases from J, leaving 6 bases between. The CDR3 here is CASSYSSTSNQPQHF. The CDR3 DNA follows: TGTGCCAGCAGTTACTCGAGTACTAGCAATCAGCCCCAGCATTTT.